Following are 14 T cell receptor beta chains from one sample sequenced in a study of T cells in Graves' hyperthyroidism and ophthalmopathy (dated by TCRdb to between 2018 and 2021). Library generation was performed with multiplex PCR. Sequencing was performed on an Illumina HiSeq 2000. The TCR beta CDR3 regions were amplified from the RNA transcripts. For the first round of RT-PCR on the TCR CDR3, the HTBI primer set was used together with the Qiagen OneStep RT-PCR kit. Clones were called with MiXCR by TCRdb after fastp trimmed the public reads at Q25, and only in-frame beta chains were retained. Entries that share a CDR3 protein sequence are merged under the most common genes and DNA. The sample contains roughly 580,000 distinct CDR3 sequences, around 45% of them found a single time. The leading ten clones occupy 8.2% of the sample. The sequencing sample was made of peripheral blood or thyroid tissue (not recorded which). Every receptor here comes from a woman under 30 with Graves' hyperthyroidism. Donor details come from another sample of the same person, matched by shared clones.

This clonotype was recorded a few times. The chain uses TRBV20-1 and TRBJ1-2, with no clear D. Germline values: CDR1 DFQATT, CDR2 SNEGSKA (reference sequence). V was trimmed by 3 bases and J by 5 bases, leaving 10 bases between them. CDR3 size: 12 residues. CDR3 region: CSASGQKYGYTF. The CDR3, as DNA: TGCAGTGCTAGCGGTCAGAAGTATGGCTACACCTTC.

Only one count was recorded for this clonotype. The V call is TRBV20-1, the J call TRBJ2-5, with D perhaps matching TRBD1 or TRBD2 (7 bases each). Germline values: CDR1 DFQATT, CDR2 SNEGSKA (reference sequence). V was shortened by 2 bases and J by 5 bases, with 18 bases between the two germline ends. The CDR3 covers 15 residues. The CDR3 nucleotides are TGCAGTGCTAGAAGGGTAGCAGGGGGGGGGGAGACCCAGTACTTC. Residues: CSARRVAGGGETQYF.

This rearrangement joins TRBV25-1 to TRBJ2-6; D might be TRBD2 (5 bases). From germline, CDR1 is MGHDK and CDR2 SYGVNS. Trimming pared 6 bases from V and 9 bases from J, leaving 12 bases between. The CDR3 totals 13 residues. CDR3 nucleotides: TGTGCCAGCAGCCCTACGAGGGTCAACGTCCTGACTTTC. The encoded protein is CASSPTRVNVLTF.

The V call is TRBV24-1, the J call TRBJ1-2, with D perhaps matching TRBD1 (6 bases). CDR1 and CDR2 (germline): KGHDR, SFDVKD. This CDR3 contains 15 residues. V lost 2 bases and J 4 bases, leaving 13 bases between the germline ends. The CDR3 loop is CATSDWDTRTYGYTF. The DNA of the CDR3 is TGTGCCACCAGTGATTGGGACACACGAACCTATGGCTACACCTTC.

The chain employs TRBV7-9 and TRBJ2-2, with a tentative D call TRBD2 (6 bases). The CDR3 covers 15 residues. V shed 5 bases and J shed 7 bases, with 17 bases lying between them. Germline loops: CDR1 SEHNR, CDR2 FQNEAQ (reference sequence). CDR3 coding DNA: TGTGCCAGCAGCCAAGCCCGGGAGAGGGTCGGGGAGCTGTTTTTT. This gives the protein CASSQARERVGELFF.

Note on this clonotype: At one boundary the junction diverges from the germline segment, which might be a read error. This chain connects TRBV10-3 to TRBJ2-5; D is unclear. The germline V gene has CDR1 ENHRY and CDR2 SYGVKD. The CDR3 is 15 amino acids. The CDR3 region has the DNA TGTGCCAGCAGTGAAACGACAATCCTCCAAGAGACCCAGTACTTC. It translates to CASSETTILQETQYF.

The chain combines TRBV29-1 with TRBJ1-2; D is ambiguous. Germline assignment: CDR1 SQVTM and CDR2 ANQGSEA. V was trimmed by 5 bases and J by 2 bases, leaving 9 bases between them. The length of the CDR3 is 12 residues. The CDR3 bases are TGCAGCGTTATAACGGGCAACTATGGCTACACCTTC. Amino acid sequence: CSVITGNYGYTF.

As for this clonotype: A much larger clonotype is one base distant, so this may be a read error. This rearrangement joins TRBV19 to TRBJ1-1; a weak D match, TRBD1 (5 bases). The germline CDR1 and CDR2 sequences are LNHDA and SQIVND (reference sequence). V gave up 1 base and J gave up 6 bases, with 9 bases separating them. The CDR3 contains 13 residues. CDR3 bases: TGTGCCAGTAGTATAGGGGGGATCCCTGAAGCTTTCTTT. It yields the protein CASSIGGIPEAFF.

This clonotype was detected many times. The rearrangement links TRBV19 to TRBJ1-5; 7 nucleotides align to TRBD1. The CDR3 consists of 15 residues. Germline assignment: CDR1 LNHDA and CDR2 SQIVND (reference sequence). The ends lost 4 bases at V and 6 bases at J; junction bases unmatched: 9. CDR3 nucleotides: TGTGCCAGTAGTACCACCCACAGGGGAGGTCAGCCCCAGCATTTT. Translating it yields CASSTTHRGGQPQHF.

This chain links TRBV13 with TRBJ1-6; possibly TRBD1 for D (5 bases). V lost 0 bases and J lost 10, with 10 bases in between. The length of the CDR3 is 14 residues. In germline, CDR1 is PRHDT, CDR2 FYEKMQ (reference sequence). The CDR3 DNA is TGTGCCAGCAGCTTAGGCAAGCGGGACTCACCCCTCCACTTT. It specifies CASSLGKRDSPLHF.

The chain couples TRBV10-3 to TRBJ2-1, with TRBD2 matching over 13 bases. V was clipped by 6 bases and J by 10 bases; unmatched bases: 3. CDR3 size: 13 residues. CDR1 and CDR2 from the germline V gene are ENHRY and SYGVKD. CDR3 loop: CAISGLAGEEQFF. CDR3 DNA sequence: TGTGCCATCAGCGGACTAGCGGGAGAAGAGCAGTTCTTC.

V gene TRBV6-4 combines with J gene TRBJ1-6, with D unresolved. The CDR3 has 15 residues. Deletions cut 5 bases from V and 3 bases from J, with 11 bases between. Germline-derived CDR1 and CDR2 are MRHNA and SNTAGT. The CDR3 loop is CASSLIGDYNSPLHF. The CDR3 region has the DNA TGTGCCAGCAGTTTAATCGGGGACTATAATTCACCCCTCCACTTT.

This clonotype turned up a few times. J is TRBJ2-5 and V is TRBV19; D not certain. CDR1 and CDR2 from the germline V gene are LNHDA and SQIVND (reference sequence). This CDR3 has 14 residues. V was clipped by 4 bases and J by 4 bases, with 13 bases between them. The CDR3 here is CASSNPALGETQYF. The CDR3 nucleotides read TGTGCCAGTAGTAATCCAGCCTTGGGAGAGACCCAGTACTTC.

The chain links TRBV24-1 to TRBJ2-7; 13 positions agree with TRBD2. The germline V gene encodes CDR1 KGHDR and CDR2 SFDVKD. The CDR3 extends over 17 amino acids. Trimming removed 1 base from V and 6 bases from J; junction bases left unmatched: 8. CDR3 sequence (DNA): TGTGCCACCAGTGATTTACCGGGGACTAGCGGGATCGGCGAGCAGTACTTC. Its protein is CATSDLPGTSGIGEQYF.